These 25 T cell receptor beta chains were all obtained from the same sample, sequenced in a study of OX40 agonist ivuxolimab in advanced cancers. Sequenced by immunoSEQ multiplex PCR; TCRdb stores in-frame clones only, minus some. Altogether about 53,000 clones are present, around 90% being singletons, with the ten largest covering approximately 10%. This specimen consisted of CD4+ or CD8+ T cells sorted from blood, obtained in a trial of the OX40 agonist ivuxolimab. These receptors came from an adult with an advanced solid tumor such as melanoma, head and neck, liver or kidney cancer.

This rearrangement joins TRBV7-8 to TRBJ2-7; D possibly matches TRBD1 or TRBD2 (5 bases each). In germline, CDR1 is SGHVS, CDR2 FQNEAQ. This CDR3 is built from 17 residues. With 1 base removed from V and 4 bases from J, the gap between germline ends came to 20 bases. CDR3 DNA: TGTGCCAGCAGCTTAGAGGGACCCCTCATCGGAGTGTACGAGCAGTACTTC. Protein: CASSLEGPLIGVYEQYF.

This sequence joins TRBV5-6 and TRBJ2-1, with TRBD1 matching over 8 bases. Germline-derived CDR1 and CDR2 are SGHDT and YYEEEE. J was trimmed by 10 bases and V by 2 bases; bases with no gene match: 5. There are 13 residues in the CDR3. The DNA of the CDR3 is TGTGCCAGCAGCTTTTGGACAGGGTCGGAGCAGTTCTTC. This translates into CASSFWTGSEQFF.

This clone came up once. V is TRBV4-3 and J is TRBJ1-1; the D gene is possibly TRBD1 (6 bases). The V gene lost 0 bases and the J gene lost 2 bases, with 13 bases spanning the gap. The CDR3 totals 16 residues. Germline V gene lookup returns CDR1 LGHNA and CDR2 YSLEER. CDR3 sequence reads: CASSQDSTGLNTEAFF. The CDR3 DNA sequence: TGCGCCAGCAGCCAAGATAGTACAGGGCTCAACACTGAAGCTTTCTTT.

The V and J genes are TRBV2 and TRBJ1-5, with D possibly TRBD1 on 5 matching bases. The CDR3 length is 18 residues. The germline V and J ends were trimmed by 4 bases and 5 bases, with 24 bases remaining between them. Germline lookup yields CDR1 SNHLY and CDR2 FYNNEI. The CDR3 reads CASSAGQRRRSQDQPQHF. The DNA of the CDR3 is TGTGCCAGCAGTGCCGGACAACGACGCAGATCCCAAGATCAGCCCCAGCATTTT.

The chain carries TRBV5-3 and TRBJ1-5; possibly TRBD1 for D (6 bases). TRBV5-3 is an ORF for which the function is uncertain. This CDR3 is built from 14 residues. Trimming shortened V by 6 bases and J by 7 bases, and 17 bases separated the two germline ends. The CDR3, as DNA: TGTGCCAGAACCCTGGGGGGGCCGGGACAGCCCCAGCATTTT. Its translation: CARTLGGPGQPQHF.

V gene TRBV7-9 combines with J gene TRBJ1-1, with D unclear. Trimming removed 1 base at V and 8 bases at J, with 14 bases between. The CDR3 contains 14 residues. CDR1 and CDR2 (germline): SEHNR, FQNEAQ (reference sequence). The CDR3 DNA is TGTGCCAGCAGCTTAGGTTTTGAGCCGGACGAAGCTTTCTTT. Its protein product is CASSLGFEPDEAFF.

The chain recombines TRBV4-1 with TRBJ1-2; D not resolved. Per the germline V gene, CDR1 is MGHRA and CDR2 is YSYEKL. V shed 3 bases and J shed 6 bases, with 8 bases lying between them. The CDR3 loop spans 12 amino acids. The CDR3 DNA is TGCGCCAGCAGCCAGGGCCTCGATGGCTACACCTTC. Its translation is CASSQGLDGYTF.

The DNA of the CDR3 is TGTGCCAGCAGTTTAGTTTATCTTGGGGCCGGAGAAAAACTGTTTTTT. This translates into CASSLVYLGAGEKLFF. This chain connects TRBV27 to TRBJ1-4; D is perhaps TRBD1 (5 bases). Germline values: CDR1 MNHEY, CDR2 SMNVEV (reference sequence). V was trimmed by 2 bases and J by 8 bases, leaving 18 bases between them. The CDR3 totals 16 residues.

The chain carries TRBV15 and TRBJ2-1; D ambiguous. V dropped 1 base and J dropped 8 bases, with 12 bases sitting between them. The V gene's germline CDR1 is LNHNV and CDR2 YYDKDF (reference sequence). The CDR3 spans 14 residues. CDR3 in amino acids: CATSRVYSGDEQFF. DNA for the CDR3: TGTGCCACCAGCAGAGTTTATAGTGGGGATGAGCAGTTCTTC.

The genes are TRBV5-6 and TRBJ2-3; 8 bases are shared with TRBD2. Germline V gene lookup returns CDR1 SGHDT and CDR2 YYEEEE. Trimming at V came to 4 bases and at J to 6 bases, leaving 10 bases not matched to a gene. The CDR3 loop spans 15 amino acids. In DNA, the CDR3 is TGTGCCAGCAGCCATATAGCGGGAAGTGGGGATACGCAGTATTTT. It specifies CASSHIAGSGDTQYF.

This rearrangement joins TRBV7-2 to TRBJ2-1; D remains unclear. The CDR3 extends over 16 amino acids. Looked up from germline, CDR1 is SGHTA and CDR2 is FQGNSA. Trimming removed 1 base at V and 3 bases at J, with 13 bases between. The chain's CDR3 is CASSLVDYNYYNEQFF. The CDR3 DNA reads TGTGCCAGCAGCTTAGTTGATTATAACTACTACAATGAGCAGTTCTTC.

The rearrangement links TRBV5-1 to TRBJ2-2; no definite D call. Germline CDR1 is SGHRS and CDR2 is YFSETQ. Trimming pared 0 bases from V and 0 bases from J, leaving 6 bases between. The CDR3 totals 15 residues. The CDR3, as DNA: TGCGCCAGCAGCTTGGACGGTGCGAACACCGGGGAGCTGTTTTTT. Amino acid sequence: CASSLDGANTGELFF.

The rearrangement uses TRBV6-5 and TRBJ2-7; 9 nucleotides align to TRBD2. CDR3 length: 15 amino acids. The junction had 4 bases not matched to a gene; V was cut back by 2 bases and J by 2 bases. Germline lookup yields CDR1 MNHEY and CDR2 SVGAGI. The CDR3 DNA reads as TGTGCCAGCAGTTACGGGGCGGGAGGGCCCTACGAGCAGTACTTC. Encoded protein: CASSYGAGGPYEQYF.

The chain uses TRBV27 and TRBJ1-5; no clear D. With 2 bases removed from V and 4 bases from J, the gap between germline ends came to 9 bases. The CDR3 consists of 14 residues. Germline lookup yields CDR1 MNHEY and CDR2 SMNVEV (reference sequence). The CDR3 sequence: CASSLNSANQPQHF. The DNA of the CDR3 is TGTGCCAGCAGTTTAAACAGTGCGAATCAGCCCCAGCATTTT.

V usage is TRBV6-5 and J usage is TRBJ1-2; D is possibly TRBD1 (5 bases). Trimming removed 7 bases at V and 3 bases at J, with 15 bases between. Germline lookup yields CDR1 MNHEY and CDR2 SVGAGI. The length of the CDR3 is 14 residues. The CDR3 coding sequence is TGTGCCAGCAACCCACTAGGGGCGTACTATGGCTACACCTTC. Its translation is CASNPLGAYYGYTF.

The chain combines TRBV28 with TRBJ1-3, with D possibly matching TRBD1 (6 bases). Germline-derived CDR1 and CDR2 are MDHEN and SYDVKM. V lost 6 bases and J 0 bases, leaving 12 bases between the germline ends. This CDR3 is built from 15 residues. CDR3 sequence: CASRHLGGSGNTIYF. The CDR3 DNA is TGTGCCAGCAGACACCTAGGGGGCTCTGGAAACACCATATATTTT.

V and J are TRBV5-6 and TRBJ2-7; D may be TRBD1 (6 bases). The CDR3 covers 15 residues. Germline values: CDR1 SGHDT, CDR2 YYEEEE. V lost 0 bases, J lost 0 bases, and 10 bases lay in between. In nucleotides, the CDR3 is TGTGCCAGCAGCTTGGAAACAGGGCGCTCCTACGAGCAGTACTTC. Amino acids: CASSLETGRSYEQYF.

The rearrangement uses TRBV4-3 and TRBJ1-5; weak D call: TRBD1 (5 bases). Germline loops: CDR1 LGHNA, CDR2 YSLEER. With 0 bases removed from V and 6 bases from J, the gap between germline ends came to 12 bases. The CDR3 length is 15 residues. CDR3 amino acids: CASSQDLKGVQPQHF. DNA of the CDR3: TGCGCCAGCAGCCAAGATCTGAAAGGGGTTCAGCCCCAGCATTTT.

The CDR3 sequence: CASSRLAGDEQFF. The CDR3 DNA follows: TGTGCCAGCAGCAGACTAGCGGGAGATGAGCAGTTCTTC. V is TRBV6-5 and J is TRBJ2-1, with TRBD2 matching over 12 bases. CDR1 MNHEY and CDR2 SVGAGI come from the germline V gene. V lost 6 bases to trimming and J lost 8 bases; unmatched junction nucleotides: 2. The CDR3 consists of 13 residues.

The chain links TRBV6-5 to TRBJ1-5; no clear D. V was shortened by 4 bases and J by 2 bases, with 12 bases between the two germline ends. This CDR3 contains 15 residues. Germline V lookup: CDR1 MNHEY, CDR2 SVGAGI. CDR3 nucleotides: TGTGCCAGCAGTTCCCTGAGCGGGGGCAATCAGCCCCAGCATTTT. Encoded protein: CASSSLSGGNQPQHF.

This chain uses TRBV7-9 with TRBJ2-1, with TRBD2 matching 9 bases. CDR1 SEHNR and CDR2 FQNEAQ come from the germline V gene (reference sequence). The J segment lost 1 base and the V segment lost 8 bases, leaving 6 bases of the junction unmatched. This CDR3 spans 15 amino acids. The CDR3 DNA follows: TGTGCCAGCCCCGAGCGGGAGGTTTCCTACAATGAGCAGTTCTTC. Translating it yields CASPEREVSYNEQFF.

V and J are TRBV28 and TRBJ2-3, with TRBD2 matching over 8 bases. The germline V gene has CDR1 MDHEN and CDR2 SYDVKM. V shed 0 bases and J 6 bases; nucleotides not matched to a gene: 8. This CDR3 has 16 amino acids. This CDR3 is CASSLWRGTSQDTQYF. CDR3 DNA: TGTGCCAGCAGTTTATGGAGAGGGACTAGTCAGGATACGCAGTATTTT.

The chain has TRBV27 and TRBJ1-1; D gene uncertain. CDR1 and CDR2 (germline): MNHEY, SMNVEV (reference sequence). V shed 5 bases and J shed 4 bases, with 14 bases lying between them. The CDR3 totals 14 residues. The CDR3 sequence: CASSPQNGLTEAFF. The CDR3 nucleotides read TGTGCCAGCAGTCCCCAAAATGGGCTCACTGAAGCTTTCTTT.

In its sample, this clone is medium-sized. The chain links TRBV6-6 to TRBJ2-5; the D is unclear. The germline V and J ends were trimmed by 6 bases and 5 bases, with 13 bases remaining between them. The germline V gene has CDR1 MNHNY and CDR2 SVGAGI (reference sequence). The CDR3 runs to 13 residues. CDR3 bases: TGTGCCAGCAGCCCCTTGGTGTTGGAGACCCAGTACTTC. Encoded protein: CASSPLVLETQYF.

This rearrangement joins TRBV9 to TRBJ2-7, with D unclear. Germline V CDR1 and CDR2: SGDLS, YYNGEE. There are 14 residues in the CDR3. V dropped 0 bases and J dropped 2 bases, with 9 bases sitting between them. The CDR3 region has the DNA TGTGCCAGCAGCGTAGGTCCCCCCACCTACGAGCAGTACTTC. This encodes CASSVGPPTYEQYF.